Only a few counts were recorded for the clone carrying this T cell receptor (beta chain). The target antigen is unknown. These data come from a study of T-cell memory formation after mild COVID-19. Study background: Clusters of TCRs were largely donor specific.

Study-wide findings and caveats: Contracting CD4+ clones lay largely in CM and EM, with CD8+ ones residing in EMRA. Pre-infection memory carried some responding clones, suggesting that cross-reactive memory joined. CD4/CD8 balance held among clones contracting day 15 to 85, and later expanders leaned CD4+.

TCRdb passed the 5' RACE reads through MiXCR, listing each CDR3 protein once. The table lists fewer than 450,000 distinct CDR3 sequences, under 25% of them singletons. The CDR3 is 17 amino acids. V was shortened by 5 bases and J by 2 bases, with 21 bases between the two germline ends. CDR1 SGHVS and CDR2 FNYEAQ come from the germline V gene. The source is an adult woman who had mild COVID-19 (a few samples of this study predate the infection). Cell type and time point are not known. The chain uses TRBV7-6 and TRBJ1-2; possible D gene TRBD1, 6 bases. What was sequenced was PBMCs or a T cell subset sorted from them (not recorded which). CDR3 coding DNA: TGTGCCAGCAGCCCAACACCGGACAGAGCGTGGAACTATGGCTACACCTTC. The encoded protein is CASSPTPDRAWNYGYTF.